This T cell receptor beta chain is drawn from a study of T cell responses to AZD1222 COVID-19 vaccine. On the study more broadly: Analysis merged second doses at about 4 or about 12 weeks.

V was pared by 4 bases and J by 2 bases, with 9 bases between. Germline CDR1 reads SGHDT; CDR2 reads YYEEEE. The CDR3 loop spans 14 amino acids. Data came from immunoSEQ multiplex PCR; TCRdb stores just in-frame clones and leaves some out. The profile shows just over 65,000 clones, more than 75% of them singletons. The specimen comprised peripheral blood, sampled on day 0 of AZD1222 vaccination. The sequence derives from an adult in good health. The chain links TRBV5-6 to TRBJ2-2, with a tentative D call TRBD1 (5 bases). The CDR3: CASSLTVNTGELFF. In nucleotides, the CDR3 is TGTGCCAGCAGCCTGACAGTAAACACCGGGGAGCTGTTTTTT.